A single TCR beta chain is shown here with its context. What antigen it recognizes has not been identified. The input lacks base qualities; no much larger clone sits a single base away. Reading from cysteine to phenylalanine, the CDR3 counts 16 amino acids. Left in the record is the CDR3 DNA by itself, 48 bases read in frame from the first base. Trimming at the junction amounts to 2 bases on V and 3 bases on J, and the germline ends lie 17 bases apart. CDR1 and CDR2, per the germline V gene, are MNHNS and SASEGT. Healthy controls were some 40 blood donors whose buffy coats came from the Finnish Red Cross blood service. All TCR-sequenced material derived from peripheral blood: patient blood samples and healthy donor buffy coats. Peripheral blood mononuclear cells were isolated by Ficoll-Hypaque gradient centrifugation. CD4+ cells were magnetically purified from the buffy coats of healthy controls. The Gentra Puregene Cell and Tissue kit was used to extract genomic DNA, and a Qubit 2.0 fluorometer was used to measure the amount of genomic DNA.

The data were taken from a study of STAT5B mutations in CD4+ large granular lymphocyte leukemia (dated by TCRdb to 2022 to 2024). Some background on the complete study: Among the healthy controls, the CDR3 'QG' motif was associated with a particular HLA allele. The study compared the TCRbeta repertoires of patients with CD4+ T-cell large granular lymphocyte leukemia against those of healthy blood donors. Flow cytometry on FACSCanto II or FACSVerse confirmed that purified fractions exceeded 95% purity among lymphocytes.

The immunoSEQ assay at survey resolution was applied to genomic DNA for sequencing of TCRbeta rearrangements. For the original study's pipeline: In the TCR sequencing data, the lowest productive clonotype frequency that could be detected was 2.59 x 10-5. Analyses included only productive TCRbeta rearrangements, meaning complete and in-frame sequences. Simpson clonality, calculated in the immunoSEQ Analyzer version 3.0, was used as the measure of sample clonality. Clones were grouped by frequency into very rare, small, medium, large (1-20%) or hyperexpanded (>20%) categories. Generation probabilities were estimated with OLGA 1.2.3, V-gene circos plots were generated with VDJtools, specificities were searched for in VDJdb, and CDR3 motifs were identified with GLIPH. The table comes from immuneACCESS by way of TCRdb, which keeps in-frame sequences with V and J called. Part of the clones is missing from these tables; in studies checked, under half for an unresolved V gene and the rest for unknown reasons. The DNA gave D and trimming, while V, J and clone size come from that table. In this sample the table shows around 33,000 clones, around 82% of which occur a single time. The top ten constitute under 2.5% of the sample.

The investigation overall reported the following: TRBV06-family usage was enriched among the top patient clones (8/27) compared with healthy controls (2/35). CD4-sorted patient repertoires appeared more clonal than healthy CD4+ repertoires, and this difference persisted after removing the putative leukemic clones. Data were not HLA-matched; higher clonality in CD4+ versus CD8+ T-LGLL could reflect the relatively small sample size. Each patient's main leukemic clonotypes were private, but roughly a quarter of these clonotypes showed up at low frequency in the non-leukemic repertoires of other patients.

Sequencing was done on a sample of CD4+ T cells from blood buffy coats. This sequence was found in a human donor in good health. The chain is encoded by TRBV6-1 joined to TRBJ2-7; the D gene identity is not certain. DNA sequence: TGTGCCAGCAGTGAACCGGCCCTTCTCCCCCACTACGAGCAGTACTTC. Its product reads: CASSEPALLPHYEQYF.